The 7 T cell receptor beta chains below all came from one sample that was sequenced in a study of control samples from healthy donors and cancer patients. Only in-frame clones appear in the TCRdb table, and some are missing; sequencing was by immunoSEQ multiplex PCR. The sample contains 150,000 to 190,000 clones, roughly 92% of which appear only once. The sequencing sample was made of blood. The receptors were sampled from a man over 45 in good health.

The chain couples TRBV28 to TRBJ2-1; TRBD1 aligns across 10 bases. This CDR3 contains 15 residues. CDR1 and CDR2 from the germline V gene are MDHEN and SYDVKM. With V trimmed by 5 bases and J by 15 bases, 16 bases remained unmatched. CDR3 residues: CASSPRTGGTRRGFF. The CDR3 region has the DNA TGTGCCAGCAGTCCACGGACAGGGGGGACTAGAAGAGGGTTCTTC.

CDR3 region: CASSGQGPNTGELFF. In DNA, the CDR3 is TGCGCCAGCAGTGGACAGGGGCCTAACACCGGGGAGCTGTTTTTT. V gene TRBV10-1 combines with J gene TRBJ2-2; 8 nucleotides match TRBD1. V lost 4 bases, J lost 2 bases, and 3 bases stayed unmatched. Germline lookup yields CDR1 WNHNN and CDR2 SYGVQD (reference sequence). The CDR3 totals 15 residues.

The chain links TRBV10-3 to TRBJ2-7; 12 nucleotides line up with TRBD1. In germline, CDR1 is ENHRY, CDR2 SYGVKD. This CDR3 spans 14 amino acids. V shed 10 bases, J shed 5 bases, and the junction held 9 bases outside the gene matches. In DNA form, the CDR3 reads TGTGCCACGGTTGGGACAGGGGGCGGGGACGAGCAGTACTTC. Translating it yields CATVGTGGGDEQYF.

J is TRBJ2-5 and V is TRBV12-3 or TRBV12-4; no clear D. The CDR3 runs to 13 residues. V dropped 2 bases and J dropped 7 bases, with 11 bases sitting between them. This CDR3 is CASSLSQSRTQYF. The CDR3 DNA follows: TGTGCCAGCAGTTTAAGTCAGTCCAGGACCCAGTACTTC.

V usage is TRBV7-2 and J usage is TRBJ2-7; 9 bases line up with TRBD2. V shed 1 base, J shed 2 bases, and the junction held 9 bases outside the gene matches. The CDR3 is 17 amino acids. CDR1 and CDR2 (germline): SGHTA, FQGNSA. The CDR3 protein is CASSLVFSGSSPYEQYF. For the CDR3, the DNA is TGTGCCAGCAGCTTAGTTTTTAGCGGGAGTAGCCCCTACGAGCAGTACTTC.

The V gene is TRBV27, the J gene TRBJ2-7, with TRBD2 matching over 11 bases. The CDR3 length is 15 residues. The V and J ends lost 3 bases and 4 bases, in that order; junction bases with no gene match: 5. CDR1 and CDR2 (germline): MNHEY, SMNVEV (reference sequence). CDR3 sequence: CASSFIAGGEYEQYF. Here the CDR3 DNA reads TGTGCCAGCAGTTTCATAGCGGGAGGGGAGTACGAGCAGTACTTC.

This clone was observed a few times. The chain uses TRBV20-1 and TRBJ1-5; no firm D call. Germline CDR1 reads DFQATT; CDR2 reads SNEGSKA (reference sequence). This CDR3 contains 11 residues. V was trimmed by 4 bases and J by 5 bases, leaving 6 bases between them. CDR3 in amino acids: CSAMSYQPQHF. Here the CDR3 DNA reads TGCAGTGCTATGAGTTATCAGCCCCAGCATTTT.